Reported below is one TCR beta chain. Other DNA sequences from this sample encode an identical CDR3 as well. Trimming took 2 bases from V and 1 from J, leaving 9 bases between them. This CDR3 has 15 amino acids. Germline values: CDR1 MNHEY, CDR2 SVGAGI. The data are from a study of blood T cell repertoires in COVID-19. Adults between roughly 18 and 89 years of age took part from under 30 US areas. As originally analysed: Amplification with reference gene primers provided the estimates of nucleated cell counts. Sequenced by immunoSEQ multiplex PCR; TCRdb stores in-frame clones only, minus some. V, J and clone size are taken as reported in that table, and D and trimming were inferred from the DNA itself. The table has approximately 200,000 clones, 89% seen once.

The genes are TRBV6-5 and TRBJ1-3, with D perhaps TRBD1 (6 bases). Sequencing was performed on PBMCs or T cells enriched from blood (not recorded which). This clonotype was obtained from a woman in her 40s with acute COVID-19. The CDR3 nucleotides read TGTGCCAGCAGTTACCGGGGGGCATCTGGAAACACCATATATTTT. Amino acids: CASSYRGASGNTIYF.